These T cell receptor beta chains were read from a single sample in a study of radiation and T cells in renal cell carcinoma. Clones were read by immunoSEQ multiplex PCR, and TCRdb kept only the in-frame ones, dropping some. The sample lists more than 100,000 clones, around 89% seen once, with about 5% in the top ten. The sequences come from blood, collected from a patient whose treatment included radiotherapy and nephrectomy. The receptors derive from a woman aged 65 to 85 with renal cell carcinoma. Each CDR3 is given with its conserved first and last residue. D genes are given only for firm matches. Not every row has a clone size; where given, it reads once, few, many or a size class.

v_gene	j_gene	len	abundance	d_gene	CDR3nt	CDR3aa
TRBV6-5	TRBJ2-3	14	.	TRBD1	TGTGCCAGCAGGGGGACAGGGAAAACAGATACGCAGTATTTT	CASRGTGKTDTQYF
TRBV9	TRBJ2-3	15	.	.	TGTGCCAGCAGCGTAGCCGGGACTGGGGGGGATACGCAGTATTTT	CASSVAGTGGDTQYF
TRBV6-1	TRBJ1-2	13	once	.	TGTGCCAGCAGTGCAGCAGGGATCTATGGCTACACCTTC	CASSAAGIYGYTF
TRBV4-2	TRBJ2-2	13	.	.	TGTGCCAGCAGCCAAGACGCTGGCGGGGAGCTGTTTTTT	CASSQDAGGELFF
TRBV7-9	TRBJ2-7	14	.	.	TGTGCCAGCAGCTTAAGTGTGATCTCCTACGAGCAGTACTTC	CASSLSVISYEQYF
TRBV19	TRBJ1-1	12	.	TRBD1	TGTGCCAGTAGTATGAGGACAGGGGCGGGTTTCTTT	CASSMRTGAGFF
TRBV4-1	TRBJ2-1	16	.	.	TGCGCCAGCAGCCAACCGGTGGCCGGGGGCATCAATGAGCAGTTCTTC	CASSQPVAGGINEQFF
TRBV5-1	TRBJ2-3	14	.	.	TGCGCCAGCAGCTTGGTATTGTTGGGCGATACGCAGTATTTT	CASSLVLLGDTQYF
TRBV14	TRBJ2-1	16	once	TRBD2	TGTGCCAGCAGCCAAGACGGCGGGGGGCAATACAATGAGCAGTTCTTC	CASSQDGGGQYNEQFF
TRBV5-1	TRBJ2-3	13	.	.	TGCGCCAGCAGAGAAGACGCCACAGATACGCAGTATTTT	CASREDATDTQYF
TRBV1	TRBJ2-5	13	.	.	TGCACCAGCAGCCTTGGTACGCGTGAGACCCAGTACTTC	CTSSLGTRETQYF
TRBV9	TRBJ2-1	19	.	TRBD1	TGTGCCAGCAGCGTCGGCCGGGACAGGGCGTCGGGATCTAGTAATGAGCAGTTCTTC	CASSVGRDRASGSSNEQFF
TRBV20-1	TRBJ2-1	11	.	.	TGCAGTGCTAGTCAATTACGGGAGCAGTTCTTC	CSASQLREQFF
TRBV6-5	TRBJ2-1	16	.	.	TGTGCCAGCAGTTACGGGGGAGGGGGCGCTGAGAATGAGCAGTTCTTC	CASSYGGGGAENEQFF
TRBV19	TRBJ1-5	14	.	TRBD1	TGTGCCAGTAGCGGGACAGGGGGATCTCAGCCCCAGCATTTT	CASSGTGGSQPQHF
TRBV19	TRBJ1-1	14	.	TRBD1	TGTGCCAGTAGTATTGGGACAGGGACCACTGAAGCTTTCTTT	CASSIGTGTTEAFF
TRBV28	TRBJ1-4	15	.	.	TGTGCCAGCAGTCTACACTCTTCAACTAATGAAAAACTGTTTTTT	CASSLHSSTNEKLFF
TRBV20-1	TRBJ1-1	11	.	.	TGCAGTGCCGGGGGTAACACTGAAGCTTTCTTT	CSAGGNTEAFF
TRBV7-3	TRBJ2-2	19	.	TRBD1	TGTGCCAGCAGCGCCACGGGCGACAGGGGGCGAATTTACACCGGGGAGCTGTTTTTT	CASSATGDRGRIYTGELFF
TRBV28	TRBJ2-5	14	.	TRBD2	TGTGCCAGCACCCCCGGGGGGTACCAAGAGACCCAGTACTTC	CASTPGGYQETQYF
TRBV7-9	TRBJ2-7	14	.	.	TGTGCCAGCAGCCCGGGACTCGACTCCTACGAGCAGTACTTC	CASSPGLDSYEQYF
TRBV7-3	TRBJ2-7	13	.	TRBD1	TGTGCCAGCAGCCCACGGACAGGCTACGAGCAGTACTTC	CASSPRTGYEQYF
TRBV18	TRBJ2-7	15	once	TRBD1	TGTGCCAGCTCACCCGGGACAGGTCTTTCCTACGAGCAGTACTTC	CASSPGTGLSYEQYF
TRBV5-1	TRBJ1-1	16	.	TRBD1	TGCGCCAGCAGCTTGGGACAGGGGGCAGGGAACACTGAAGCTTTCTTT	CASSLGQGAGNTEAFF
TRBV5-1	TRBJ2-2	14	.	.	TGCGCCAGCAGCCAGGAGGGCCACACCGGGGAGCTGTTTTTT	CASSQEGHTGELFF
TRBV19	TRBJ2-7	16	many	TRBD1	TGTGCCAGTAGTATAGACGGGACAGGGGGAACCTACGAGCAGTACTTC	CASSIDGTGGTYEQYF
TRBV29-1	TRBJ1-1	15	.	.	TGCAGCGTTGAATTGACCGACTCACGGAACACTGAAGCTTTCTTT	CSVELTDSRNTEAFF
TRBV6-5	TRBJ2-7	14	.	.	TGTGCCAGCCGGATCAGGCTGCTCCCCTACGAGCAGTACTTC	CASRIRLLPYEQYF
TRBV7-6	TRBJ1-4	14	.	.	TGTGCCAGCAGCTGGCTTTTGGGGGACGAAAAACTGTTTTTT	CASSWLLGDEKLFF
TRBV7-2	TRBJ1-2	13	.	.	TGTGCCAGCAGCTACGGGACGGTCTATGGCTACACCTTC	CASSYGTVYGYTF
TRBV27	TRBJ2-1	17	.	TRBD2	TGTGCCAGCAGTTTATCACGCGGGGGGCCTGTGGGGAATGAGCAGTTCTTC	CASSLSRGGPVGNEQFF
TRBV27	TRBJ2-6	16	few	.	TGTGCCACCCGAGGAGGGGGCCTCTCTGGGGCCAACGTCCTGACTTTC	CATRGGGLSGANVLTF
TRBV6-5	TRBJ1-4	15	.	.	TGTGCCAGCAGTTACGGCCGGGGATCTAATGAAAAACTGTTTTTT	CASSYGRGSNEKLFF
TRBV14	TRBJ1-6	14	few	.	TGTGCCAGCAGCCAAGAAGTCGGGAATTCACCCCTCCACTTT	CASSQEVGNSPLHF
TRBV15	TRBJ1-3	15	.	.	TGTGCCACCAGCAGGTCTTCGAGCTCTGGAAACACCATATATTTT	CATSRSSSSGNTIYF
TRBV7-2	TRBJ1-3	18	.	TRBD1	TGTGCCAGCAGCTTAGCAGGGACAGGGGGTACATTAGGAAACACCATATATTTT	CASSLAGTGGTLGNTIYF
TRBV6-6	TRBJ2-7	13	.	TRBD1	TGTGCCAGCAGCACCGGGACAGGGAACGAGCAGTACTTC	CASSTGTGNEQYF
TRBV9	TRBJ2-1	18	.	TRBD1	TGTGCCAGCAGCGTAGCTACAACAGGGGCGGTCCAGCGCGATGAGCAGTTCTTC	CASSVATTGAVQRDEQFF
TRBV15	TRBJ1-1	14	once	.	TGTGCCACCAGCAGCCCCACCGGGCAGACTGAAGCTTTCTTT	CATSSPTGQTEAFF
TRBV30	TRBJ2-7	13	.	.	TGTGCCTGGAGTCTCACAGGGATCTACGAGCAGTACTTC	CAWSLTGIYEQYF
TRBV6-6	TRBJ1-5	13	.	TRBD1	TGTGCCAGCAGTAACGGACAGGCTCAGCCCCAGCATTTT	CASSNGQAQPQHF
TRBV6-5	TRBJ2-2	12	.	.	TGTGCCAGCCGTCGCGACACCGGGGAGCTGTTTTTT	CASRRDTGELFF